Each of the 15 T cell receptor beta chains below was sequenced from the same sample in a study of cytomegalovirus exposure and HLA in healthy donors. PCR used 60 Vbeta primers and 13 Jbeta primers. The table came from immunoSEQ multiplex PCR; TCRdb's copy has only in-frame clones and leaves some out. The table lists fewer than 150,000 clones, 80% of them singletons, with 1% in the top ten. The sequenced material came from PBMCs. The receptors were sampled from a man aged 35 to 55 in good health and CMV-seronegative.

CDR3 sequence: CASSVQTEDEQFF. As DNA, the CDR3 is TGTGCCAGCAGCGTTCAGACGGAGGATGAGCAGTTCTTC. The rearrangement links TRBV9 to TRBJ2-1; weak D call: TRBD2 (5 bases). This CDR3 region has 13 residues. V was cut by 2 bases and J by 8 bases, with 11 bases left in between. Germline V gene data show CDR1 as SGDLS and CDR2 as YYNGEE.

V and J are TRBV5-1 and TRBJ1-5; perhaps TRBD1 as D (6 bases). The CDR3 has 14 residues. V lost 0 bases and J lost 5, with 9 bases in between. Germline CDR1 and CDR2: SGHRS and YFSETQ. The DNA for the CDR3 is TGCGCCAGCAGCTTGGAACAGGGCGATCAGCCCCAGCATTTT. Translating gives CASSLEQGDQPQHF.

V and J are TRBV7-2 and TRBJ2-7; 12 bases line up with TRBD1. CDR1 is SGHTA, CDR2 FQGNSA, per germline. With V trimmed by 8 bases and J by 5 bases, 7 bases remained unmatched. The CDR3 is made up of 14 amino acids. The CDR3 DNA reads TGTGCCAGCTCAATGAGGGACAGGGGGCACGAGCAGTACTTC. Amino acids: CASSMRDRGHEQYF. The full variable domain, completed using reference TRBV7-2 and TRBJ2-7, is GAGVSQSPSNKVTEKGKDVELRCDPISGHTALYWYRQSLGQGLEFLIYFQGNSAPDKSGLPSDRFSAERTGGSVSTLTIQRTQQEDSAVYLCASSMRDRGHEQYFGPGTRLTVT.

The chain has TRBV2 and TRBJ2-6; 10 bases match TRBD2. This CDR3 has 19 amino acids. The junction had 8 bases not matched to a gene; V was cut back by 1 base and J by 2 bases. Germline CDR1 reads SNHLY; CDR2 reads FYNNEI. The CDR3 is CASSEGASGGAPGANVLTF. The CDR3 DNA is TGTGCCAGCAGTGAAGGTGCCAGCGGGGGGGCTCCTGGGGCCAACGTCCTGACTTTC. Full variable domain (remainder filled in from reference TRBV2 and TRBJ2-6): EPEVTQTPSHQVTQMGQEVILRCVPISNHLYFYWYRQILGQKVEFLVSFYNNEISEKSEIFDDQFSVERPDGSNFTLKIRSTKLEDSAMYFCASSEGASGGAPGANVLTFGAGSRLTVL.

The chain carries TRBV27 and TRBJ2-7; D is possibly TRBD1 (5 bases). The length of the CDR3 is 16 residues. Germline-derived CDR1 and CDR2 are MNHEY and SMNVEV (reference sequence). Trimming shortened V by 5 bases and J by 4 bases, and 21 bases separated the two germline ends. In DNA, the CDR3 is TGTGCCAGCAGTCCCTGGACAACTTATCCTCCTTACGAGCAGTACTTC. Translating gives CASSPWTTYPPYEQYF.

CDR3 sequence: CASSPRTGENTEAFF. CDR3 coding DNA: TGCGCCAGCAGCCCCCGGACAGGGGAGAACACTGAAGCTTTCTTT. The chain carries TRBV4-1 and TRBJ1-1, with 9 bases aligning to TRBD1. The CDR3 contains 15 residues. With 4 bases clipped from V and 1 base from J, the junction kept 4 bases outside the gene matches. The germline gives CDR1 MGHRA, CDR2 YSYEKL.

The rearrangement links TRBV7-7 to TRBJ2-7, with TRBD2 matching over 8 bases. Germline CDR1 and CDR2: SSHAT and FNYEAQ (reference sequence). The V and J ends lost 3 bases and 7 bases, in that order; junction bases with no gene match: 5. The CDR3 length is 13 residues. CDR3 bases: TGTGCCAGCAGCTTTAGCGGGGAGGGAGAGCAGTACTTC. Its protein is CASSFSGEGEQYF.

This chain joins TRBV11-2 and TRBJ2-1, with D possibly matching TRBD1 (5 bases). This CDR3 has 16 residues. Trimming cost V 2 bases and J 2 bases, with 13 bases left between them. Germline V gene lookup returns CDR1 SGHAT and CDR2 FQNNGV. CDR3: CASSLPGQRPYNEQFF. Here the CDR3 DNA reads TGTGCCAGCAGCTTACCCGGACAACGACCCTACAATGAGCAGTTCTTC.

The rearrangement links TRBV28 to TRBJ2-5; D perhaps matches TRBD2 (6 bases). Trimming shortened V by 8 bases and J by 1 base, and 14 bases separated the two germline ends. CDR1 is MDHEN, CDR2 SYDVKM, per germline. The CDR3 covers 14 residues. CDR3 DNA sequence: TGTGCCAGCCAACCTAGCGTAGTCCAAGAGACCCAGTACTTC. Protein product: CASQPSVVQETQYF.

This chain joins TRBV5-1 and TRBJ2-7; 9 bases match TRBD1. The CDR3 has 15 residues. V shed 1 base and J 6 bases; nucleotides not matched to a gene: 8. Germline CDR1 is SGHRS and CDR2 is YFSETQ. The CDR3, as DNA: TGCGCCAGCAGCTTGTGGGACAGGGAGATTGGCGAGCAGTACTTC. Translated, it gives CASSLWDREIGEQYF.

The genes are TRBV18 and TRBJ2-2; weak D call: TRBD1 (5 bases). Germline CDR1 KGHSH, CDR2 LQKENI. This CDR3 is built from 13 residues. V gave up 2 bases and J gave up 6 bases, with 7 bases separating them. CDR3 protein: CASSPRGPGELFF. The CDR3 bases are TGTGCCAGCTCACCAAGGGGCCCCGGGGAGCTGTTTTTT.

The chain carries TRBV2 and TRBJ2-7; D uncertain. V lost 8 bases and J lost 0, with 14 bases in between. Germline CDR1 reads SNHLY; CDR2 reads FYNNEI. The CDR3 extends over 14 amino acids. CDR3 DNA sequence: TGTGCCAGCTCCGTCGTCAAGAGCTCCTACGAGCAGTACTTC. This sequence encodes CASSVVKSSYEQYF.

The chain uses TRBV27 and TRBJ2-5, with a weak D call TRBD1 (5 bases). The CDR3 extends over 13 amino acids. Germline V CDR1 and CDR2: MNHEY, SMNVEV (reference sequence). The V and J ends lost 2 bases and 5 bases respectively, with 9 bases between them. The CDR3 sequence: CASSLRGWETQYF. The CDR3 DNA is TGTGCCAGCAGTTTAAGGGGTTGGGAGACCCAGTACTTC.

V is TRBV7-7 and J is TRBJ2-5; no reliable D call. V lost 1 base to trimming and J lost 7 bases, with 13 bases between them. From germline, CDR1 is SSHAT and CDR2 FNYEAQ (reference sequence). The CDR3 runs to 14 residues. In nucleotides, the CDR3 is TGTGCCAGCAGCTTAGTTCCGGGTTTGGGGACCCAGTACTTC. Residues: CASSLVPGLGTQYF.

The chain employs TRBV4-2 and TRBJ2-3; TRBD2 agrees at 10 bases. This CDR3 region has 16 residues. Germline trimming cut 2 bases from V and 0 bases from J; bases unmatched to any gene: 2. Germline V gene sequence: CDR1 LGHNA, CDR2 YNFKEQ. The CDR3 is CASSQPAGGSTDTQYF. In DNA form, the CDR3 reads TGTGCCAGCAGCCAACCAGCGGGGGGGAGCACAGATACGCAGTATTTT.